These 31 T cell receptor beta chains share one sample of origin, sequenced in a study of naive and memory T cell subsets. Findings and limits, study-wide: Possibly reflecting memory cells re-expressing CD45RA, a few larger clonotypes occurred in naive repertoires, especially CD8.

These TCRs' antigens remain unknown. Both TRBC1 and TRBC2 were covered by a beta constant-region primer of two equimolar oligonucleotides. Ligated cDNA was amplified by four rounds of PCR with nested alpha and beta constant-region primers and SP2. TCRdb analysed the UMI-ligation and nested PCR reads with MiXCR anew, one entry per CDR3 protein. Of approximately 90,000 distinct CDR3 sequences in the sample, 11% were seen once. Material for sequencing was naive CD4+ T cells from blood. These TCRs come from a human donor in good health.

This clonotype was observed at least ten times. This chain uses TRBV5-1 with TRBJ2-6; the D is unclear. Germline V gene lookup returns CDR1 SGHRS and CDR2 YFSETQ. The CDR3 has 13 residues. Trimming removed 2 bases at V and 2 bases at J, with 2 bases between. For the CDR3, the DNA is TGCGCCAGCAGCTTTGCTGGGGCCAACGTCCTGACTTTC. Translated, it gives CASSFAGANVLTF.

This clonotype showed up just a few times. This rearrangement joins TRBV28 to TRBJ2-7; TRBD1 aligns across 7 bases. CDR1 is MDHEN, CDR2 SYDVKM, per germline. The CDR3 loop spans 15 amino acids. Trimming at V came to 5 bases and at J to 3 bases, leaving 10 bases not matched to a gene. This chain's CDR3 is CASSHNRDRDYEQYF. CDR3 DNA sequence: TGTGCCAGCAGTCACAACCGGGACAGAGACTACGAGCAGTACTTC.

CDR3 sequence: CASSPIVAGALNEQFF. In DNA, the CDR3 is TGCGCCAGCAGCCCCATAGTGGCGGGGGCACTCAATGAGCAGTTCTTC. The chain couples TRBV5-1 to TRBJ2-1; perhaps TRBD2 as D (7 bases). The V gene's germline CDR1 is SGHRS and CDR2 YFSETQ. The CDR3 runs 16 residues. V gave up 4 bases and J gave up 6 bases, with 20 bases separating them.

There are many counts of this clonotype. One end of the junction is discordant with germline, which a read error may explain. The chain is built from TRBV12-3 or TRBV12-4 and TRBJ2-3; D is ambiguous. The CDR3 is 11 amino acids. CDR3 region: CASSLGDTQYF. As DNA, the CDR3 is TGTGCCAGCAGCTTAGGAGATACGCAGTATTTT.

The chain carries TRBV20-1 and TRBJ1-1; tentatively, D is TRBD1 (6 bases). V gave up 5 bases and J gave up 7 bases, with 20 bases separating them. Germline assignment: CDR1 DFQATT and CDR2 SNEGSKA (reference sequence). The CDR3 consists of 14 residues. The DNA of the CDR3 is TGCAGTGCTGTCACACGTCGTGGGACAAATGAAGCTTTCTTT. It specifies CSAVTRRGTNEAFF.

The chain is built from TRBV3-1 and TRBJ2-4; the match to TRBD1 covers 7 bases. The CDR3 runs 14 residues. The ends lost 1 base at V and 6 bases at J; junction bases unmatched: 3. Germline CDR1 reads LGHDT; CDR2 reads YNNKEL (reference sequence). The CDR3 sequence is CASSQGQGPNIQYF. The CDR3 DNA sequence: TGTGCCAGCAGCCAAGGACAGGGTCCAAACATTCAGTACTTC.

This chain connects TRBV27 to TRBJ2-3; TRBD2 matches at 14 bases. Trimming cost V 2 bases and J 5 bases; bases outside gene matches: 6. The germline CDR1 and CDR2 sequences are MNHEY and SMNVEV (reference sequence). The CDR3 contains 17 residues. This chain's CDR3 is CASSLTPGTSGRDTQYF. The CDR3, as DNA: TGTGCCAGCAGTTTAACTCCCGGGACTAGCGGGAGAGATACGCAGTATTTT.

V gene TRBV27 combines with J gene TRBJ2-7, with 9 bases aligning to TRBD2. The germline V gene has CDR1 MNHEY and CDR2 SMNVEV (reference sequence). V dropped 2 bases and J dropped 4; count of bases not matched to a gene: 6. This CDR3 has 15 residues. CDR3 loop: CASSLISGGLYEQYF. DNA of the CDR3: TGTGCCAGCAGTTTAATTAGCGGGGGCCTATACGAGCAGTACTTC.

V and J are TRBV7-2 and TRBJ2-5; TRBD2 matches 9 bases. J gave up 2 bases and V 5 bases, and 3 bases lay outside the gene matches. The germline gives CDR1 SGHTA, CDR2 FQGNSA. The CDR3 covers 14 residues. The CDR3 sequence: CASSTRGGQETQYF. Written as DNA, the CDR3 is TGTGCCAGCAGCACGCGGGGGGGGCAAGAGACCCAGTACTTC.

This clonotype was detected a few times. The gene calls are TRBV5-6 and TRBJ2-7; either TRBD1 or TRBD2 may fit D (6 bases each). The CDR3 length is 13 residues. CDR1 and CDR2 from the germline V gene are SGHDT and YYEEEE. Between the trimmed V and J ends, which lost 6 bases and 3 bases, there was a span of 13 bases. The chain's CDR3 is CASNKGGFYEQYF. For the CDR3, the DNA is TGTGCCAGCAACAAAGGGGGGTTCTACGAGCAGTACTTC.

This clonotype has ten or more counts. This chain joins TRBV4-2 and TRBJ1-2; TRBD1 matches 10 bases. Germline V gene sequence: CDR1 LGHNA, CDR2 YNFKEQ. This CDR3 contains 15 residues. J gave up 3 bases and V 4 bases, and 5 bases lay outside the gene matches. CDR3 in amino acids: CASSPGTGVDYGYTF. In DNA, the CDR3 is TGTGCCAGCAGCCCTGGGACAGGGGTTGACTATGGCTACACCTTC.

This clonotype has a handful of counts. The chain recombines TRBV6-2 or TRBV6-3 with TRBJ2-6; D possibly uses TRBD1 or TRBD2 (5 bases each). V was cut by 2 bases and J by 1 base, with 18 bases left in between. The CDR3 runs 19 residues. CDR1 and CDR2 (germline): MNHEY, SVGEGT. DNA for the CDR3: TGTGCCAGCAGTTACGAAGTGGCAGGGACGAAATCTGGGGCCAACGTCCTGACTTTC. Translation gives CASSYEVAGTKSGANVLTF.

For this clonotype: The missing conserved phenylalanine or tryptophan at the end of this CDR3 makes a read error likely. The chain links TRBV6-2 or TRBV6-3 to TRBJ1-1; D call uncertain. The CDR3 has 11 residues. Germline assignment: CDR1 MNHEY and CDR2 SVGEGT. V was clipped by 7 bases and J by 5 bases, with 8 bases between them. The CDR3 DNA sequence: TGTGCCAGCATGGCCGGAACTGAAGCTTTCCTT. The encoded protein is CASMAGTEAFL.

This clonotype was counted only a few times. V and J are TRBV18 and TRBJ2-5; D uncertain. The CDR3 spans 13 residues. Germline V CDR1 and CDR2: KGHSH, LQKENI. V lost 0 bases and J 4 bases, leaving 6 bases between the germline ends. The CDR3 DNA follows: TGTGCCAGCTCACCACCCCCAGGAGAGACCCAGTACTTC. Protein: CASSPPPGETQYF.

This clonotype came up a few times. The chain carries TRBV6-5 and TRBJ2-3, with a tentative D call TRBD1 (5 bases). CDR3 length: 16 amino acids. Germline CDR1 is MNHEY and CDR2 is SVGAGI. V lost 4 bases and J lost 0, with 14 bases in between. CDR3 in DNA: TGTGCCAGCAGTTCTTTGGGGCGAGCTAGCACAGATACGCAGTATTTT. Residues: CASSSLGRASTDTQYF.

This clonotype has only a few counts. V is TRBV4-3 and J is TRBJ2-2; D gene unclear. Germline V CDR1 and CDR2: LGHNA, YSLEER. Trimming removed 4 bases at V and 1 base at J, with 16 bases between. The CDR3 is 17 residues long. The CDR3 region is CASSPRSGSQNTGELFF. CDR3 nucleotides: TGCGCCAGCAGCCCTCGATCGGGCAGTCAGAACACCGGGGAGCTGTTTTTT.

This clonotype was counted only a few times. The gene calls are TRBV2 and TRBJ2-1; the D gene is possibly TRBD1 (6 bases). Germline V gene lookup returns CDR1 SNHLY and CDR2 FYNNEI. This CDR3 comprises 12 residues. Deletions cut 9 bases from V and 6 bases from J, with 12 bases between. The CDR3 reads CARDRSGNEQFF. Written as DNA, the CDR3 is TGTGCCAGGGACAGATCCGGCAATGAGCAGTTCTTC.

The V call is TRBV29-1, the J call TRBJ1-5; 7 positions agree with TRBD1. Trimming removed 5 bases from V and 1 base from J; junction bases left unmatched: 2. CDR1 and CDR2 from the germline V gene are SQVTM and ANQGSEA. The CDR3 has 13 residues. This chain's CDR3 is CSVRQGSNQPQHF. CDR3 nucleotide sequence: TGCAGCGTTCGACAGGGCAGCAATCAGCCCCAGCATTTT.

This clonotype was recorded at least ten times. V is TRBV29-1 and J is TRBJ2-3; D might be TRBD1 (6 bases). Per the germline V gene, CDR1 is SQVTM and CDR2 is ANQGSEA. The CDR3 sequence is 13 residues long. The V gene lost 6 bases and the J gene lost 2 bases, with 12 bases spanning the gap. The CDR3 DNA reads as TGCAGCGTATCTGGACAGCCCACAGATACGCAGTATTTT. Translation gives CSVSGQPTDTQYF.

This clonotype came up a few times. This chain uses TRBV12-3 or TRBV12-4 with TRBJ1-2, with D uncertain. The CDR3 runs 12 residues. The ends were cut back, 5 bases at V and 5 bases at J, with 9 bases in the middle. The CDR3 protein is CASSGEGYGYTF. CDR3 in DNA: TGTGCCAGCAGTGGAGAAGGTTATGGCTACACCTTC.

The CDR3 nucleotides read TGTGCCAGCAGCTTATTCCCAGTTTCCTCTGGAAACACCATATATTTT. Translation gives CASSLFPVSSGNTIYF. The chain combines TRBV7-2 with TRBJ1-3; D uncertain. This CDR3 comprises 16 residues. Germline V CDR1 and CDR2: SGHTA, FQGNSA. V lost 2 bases to trimming and J lost 0 bases, with 11 bases between them.

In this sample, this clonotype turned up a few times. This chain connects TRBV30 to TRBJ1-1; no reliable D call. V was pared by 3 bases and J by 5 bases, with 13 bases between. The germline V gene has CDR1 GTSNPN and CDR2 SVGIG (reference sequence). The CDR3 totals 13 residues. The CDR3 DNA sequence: TGTGCCTGGAGCCCAGGCTGGGGAACTGAAGCTTTCTTT. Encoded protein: CAWSPGWGTEAFF.

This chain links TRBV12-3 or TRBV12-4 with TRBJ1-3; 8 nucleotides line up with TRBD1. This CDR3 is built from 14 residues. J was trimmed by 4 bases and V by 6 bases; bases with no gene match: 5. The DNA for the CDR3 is TGTGCCAGCAGAACGACAGGGGACGGAAACACCATATATTTT. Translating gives CASRTTGDGNTIYF.

The CDR3 nucleotides are TGTGCCAGCAGCCAACGAGATGTGGGAGGGGAAGCTTTCTTT. It translates to CASSQRDVGGEAFF. The rearrangement joins TRBV3-1 to TRBJ1-1; D is uncertain. Germline assignment: CDR1 LGHDT and CDR2 YNNKEL (reference sequence). V shed 2 bases and J shed 8 bases, with 15 bases lying between them. The CDR3 extends over 14 amino acids.

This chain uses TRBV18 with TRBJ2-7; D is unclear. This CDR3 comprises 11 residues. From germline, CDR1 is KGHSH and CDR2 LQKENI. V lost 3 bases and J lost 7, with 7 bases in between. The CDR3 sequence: CASSPGREQYF. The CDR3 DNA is TGTGCCAGCTCACCGGGAAGGGAGCAGTACTTC.

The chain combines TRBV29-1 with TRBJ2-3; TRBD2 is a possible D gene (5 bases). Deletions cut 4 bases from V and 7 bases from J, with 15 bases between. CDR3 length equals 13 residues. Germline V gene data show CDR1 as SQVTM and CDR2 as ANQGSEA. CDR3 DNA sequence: TGCAGCGTTGTCGTTACAGCGGCAAATACGCAGTATTTT. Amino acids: CSVVVTAANTQYF.

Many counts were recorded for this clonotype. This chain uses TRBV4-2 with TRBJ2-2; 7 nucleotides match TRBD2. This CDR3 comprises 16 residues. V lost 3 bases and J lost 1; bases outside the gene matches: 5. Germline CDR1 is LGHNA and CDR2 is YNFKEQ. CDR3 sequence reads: CASSQSGTRNTGELFF. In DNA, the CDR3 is TGTGCCAGCAGCCAGAGCGGGACTCGGAACACCGGGGAGCTGTTTTTT.

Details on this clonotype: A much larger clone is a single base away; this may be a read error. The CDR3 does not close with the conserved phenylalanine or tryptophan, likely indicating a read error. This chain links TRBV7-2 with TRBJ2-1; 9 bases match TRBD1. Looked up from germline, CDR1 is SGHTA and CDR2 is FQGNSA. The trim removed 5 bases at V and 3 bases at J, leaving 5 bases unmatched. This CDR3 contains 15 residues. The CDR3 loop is CASSLTGGIYNEQFY. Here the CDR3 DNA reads TGTGCCAGCAGCCTTACAGGGGGCATCTACAATGAGCAGTTCTAC.

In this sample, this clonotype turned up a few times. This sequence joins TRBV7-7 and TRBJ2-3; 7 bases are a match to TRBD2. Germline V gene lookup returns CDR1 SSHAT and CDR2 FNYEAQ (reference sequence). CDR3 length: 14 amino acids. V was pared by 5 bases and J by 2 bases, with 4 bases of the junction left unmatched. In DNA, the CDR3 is TGTGCCAGCAGCGCCGGGACTAACACAGATACGCAGTATTTT. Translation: CASSAGTNTDTQYF.

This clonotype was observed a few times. In DNA form, the CDR3 reads TGCAGCGTTGGTGGGCAGCGACCCTACGAGCAGTACTTC. This gives the protein CSVGGQRPYEQYF. The rearrangement uses TRBV29-1 and TRBJ2-7; D gene unclear. V lost 4 bases to trimming and J lost 2 bases, with 12 bases between them. The CDR3 sequence is 13 residues long. Germline values: CDR1 SQVTM, CDR2 ANQGSEA.

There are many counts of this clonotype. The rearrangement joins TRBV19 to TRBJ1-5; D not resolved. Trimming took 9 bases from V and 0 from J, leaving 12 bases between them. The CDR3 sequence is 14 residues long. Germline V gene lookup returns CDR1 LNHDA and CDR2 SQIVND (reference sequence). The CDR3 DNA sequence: TGTGCCAGCGACGCGGCTTATAGCAATCAGCCCCAGCATTTT. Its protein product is CASDAAYSNQPQHF.